This T cell receptor (beta chain) was profiled in a study of cytomegalovirus exposure and HLA in healthy donors. The V gene's germline CDR1 is KGHSH and CDR2 LQKENI. V dropped 3 bases and J dropped 1 base, with 22 bases sitting between them. CDR3 length: 18 amino acids. The data were produced by immunoSEQ multiplex PCR, yet TCRdb's version contains in-frame clones alone and is incomplete. This sample has approximately 300,000 clones, with about nine tenths found just once. There are a few counts of this clone. Sequencing used PBMCs. This chain connects TRBV18 to TRBJ2-7; no definite D call. This TCR was recovered from a woman in her twenties or thirties in good health and CMV-seropositive. CDR3 nucleotides: TGTGCCAGCTCACCCCGACGTCGTTCACGGACGGAGTCCTACGAGCAGTACTTC. Protein: CASSPRRRSRTESYEQYF.